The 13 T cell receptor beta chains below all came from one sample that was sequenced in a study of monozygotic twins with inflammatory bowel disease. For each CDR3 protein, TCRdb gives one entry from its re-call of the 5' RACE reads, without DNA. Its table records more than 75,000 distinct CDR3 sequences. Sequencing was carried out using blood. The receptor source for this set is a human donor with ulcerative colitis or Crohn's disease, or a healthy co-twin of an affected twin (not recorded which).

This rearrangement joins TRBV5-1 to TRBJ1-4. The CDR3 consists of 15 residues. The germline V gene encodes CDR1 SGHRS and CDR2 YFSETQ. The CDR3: CASSFSWSNTEKLFF.

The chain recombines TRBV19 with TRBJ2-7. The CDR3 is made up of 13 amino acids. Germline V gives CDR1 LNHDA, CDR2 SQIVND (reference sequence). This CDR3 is CASSKTVSYEQYF.

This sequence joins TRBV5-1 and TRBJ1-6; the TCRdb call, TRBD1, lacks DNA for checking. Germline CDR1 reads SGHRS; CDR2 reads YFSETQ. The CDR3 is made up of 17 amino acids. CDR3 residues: CASSLQGTAGSNSPLHF.

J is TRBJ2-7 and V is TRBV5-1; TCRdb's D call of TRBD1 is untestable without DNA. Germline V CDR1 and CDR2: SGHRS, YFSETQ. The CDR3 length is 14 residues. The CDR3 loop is CASSPGTGVYEQYF.

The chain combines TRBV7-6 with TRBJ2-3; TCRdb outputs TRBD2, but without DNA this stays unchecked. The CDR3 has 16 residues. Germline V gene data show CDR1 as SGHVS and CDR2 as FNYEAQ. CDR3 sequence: CASRAIAVTSTDTQYF.

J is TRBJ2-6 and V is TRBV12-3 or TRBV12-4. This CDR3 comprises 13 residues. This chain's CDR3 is CASKDSGANVLTF.

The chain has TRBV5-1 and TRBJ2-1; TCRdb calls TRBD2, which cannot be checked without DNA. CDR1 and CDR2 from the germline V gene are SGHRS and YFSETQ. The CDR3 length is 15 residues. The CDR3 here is CASSPTSGGYNEQFF.

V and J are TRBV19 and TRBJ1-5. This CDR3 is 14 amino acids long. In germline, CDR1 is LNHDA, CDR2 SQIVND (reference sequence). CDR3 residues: CASRSWTSNQPQHF.

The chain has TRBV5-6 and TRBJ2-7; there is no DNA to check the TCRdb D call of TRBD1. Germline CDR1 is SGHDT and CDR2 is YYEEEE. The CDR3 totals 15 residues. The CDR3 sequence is CASYLPGQSFDEQYF.

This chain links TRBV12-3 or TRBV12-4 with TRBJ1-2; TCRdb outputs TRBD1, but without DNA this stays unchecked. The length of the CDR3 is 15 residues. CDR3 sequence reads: CASSLWTGTNYGYTF.

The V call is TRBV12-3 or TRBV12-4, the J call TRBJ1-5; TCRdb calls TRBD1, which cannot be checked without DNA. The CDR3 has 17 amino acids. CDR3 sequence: CASSPGTGVRGNQPQHF.

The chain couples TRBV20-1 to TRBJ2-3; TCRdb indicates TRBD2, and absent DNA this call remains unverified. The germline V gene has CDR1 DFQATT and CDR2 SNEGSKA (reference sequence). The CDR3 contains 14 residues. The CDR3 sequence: CSAKSGGSTDTQYF.

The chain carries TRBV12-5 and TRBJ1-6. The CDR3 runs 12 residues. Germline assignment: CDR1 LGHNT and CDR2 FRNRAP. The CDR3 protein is CASGLVGSPLHF.